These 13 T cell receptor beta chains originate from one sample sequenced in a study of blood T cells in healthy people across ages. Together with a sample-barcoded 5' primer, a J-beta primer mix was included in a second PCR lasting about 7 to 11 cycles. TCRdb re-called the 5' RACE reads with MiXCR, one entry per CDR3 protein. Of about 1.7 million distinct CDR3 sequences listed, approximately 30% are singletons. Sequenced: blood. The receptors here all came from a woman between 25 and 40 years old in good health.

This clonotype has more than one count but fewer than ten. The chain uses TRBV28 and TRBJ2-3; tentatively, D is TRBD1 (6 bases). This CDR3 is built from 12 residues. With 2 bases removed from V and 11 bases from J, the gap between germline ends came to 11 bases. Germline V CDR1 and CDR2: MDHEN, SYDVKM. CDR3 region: CASSLPPGQQYF. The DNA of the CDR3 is TGTGCCAGCAGTTTACCGCCGGGACAGCAGTATTTT.

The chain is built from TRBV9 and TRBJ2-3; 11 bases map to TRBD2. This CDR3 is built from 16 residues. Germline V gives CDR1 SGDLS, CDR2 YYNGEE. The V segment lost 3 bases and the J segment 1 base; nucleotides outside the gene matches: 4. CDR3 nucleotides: TGTGCCAGCAGCGCCTTGACTAGCGGGGGCACAGATACGCAGTATTTT. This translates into CASSALTSGGTDTQYF.

CDR3 sequence (DNA): TGCAGTGTTCGGCCCTTAGGGTCCGGGGAGCTGTTTTTT. Protein: CSVRPLGSGELFF. The chain links TRBV20-1 to TRBJ2-2; D is unclear. Germline CDR1 DFQATT, CDR2 SNEGSKA (reference sequence). This CDR3 region has 13 residues. The V end was cut by 7 bases, the J end by 6 bases, with 15 bases between.

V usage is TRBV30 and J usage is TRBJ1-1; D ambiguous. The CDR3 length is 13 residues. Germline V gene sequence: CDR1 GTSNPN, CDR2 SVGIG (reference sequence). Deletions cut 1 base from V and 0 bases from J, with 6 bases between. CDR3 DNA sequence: TGTGCCTGGAGTGGTATAATGAACACTGAAGCTTTCTTT. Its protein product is CAWSGIMNTEAFF.

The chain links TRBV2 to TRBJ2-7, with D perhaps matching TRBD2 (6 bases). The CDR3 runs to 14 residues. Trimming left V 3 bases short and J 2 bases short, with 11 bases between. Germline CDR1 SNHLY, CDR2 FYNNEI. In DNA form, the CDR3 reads TGTGCCAGCAGTGACGGGACTGCGACCTACGAGCAGTACTTC. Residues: CASSDGTATYEQYF.

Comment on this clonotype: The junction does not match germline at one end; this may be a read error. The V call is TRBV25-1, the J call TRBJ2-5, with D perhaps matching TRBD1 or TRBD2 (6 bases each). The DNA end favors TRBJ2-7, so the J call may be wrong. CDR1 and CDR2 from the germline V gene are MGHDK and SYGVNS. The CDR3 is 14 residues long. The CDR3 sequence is CASREAGQPYEQYF. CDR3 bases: TGCGCCAGCAGGGAGGCTGGACAGCCCTACGAGCAGTACTTC.

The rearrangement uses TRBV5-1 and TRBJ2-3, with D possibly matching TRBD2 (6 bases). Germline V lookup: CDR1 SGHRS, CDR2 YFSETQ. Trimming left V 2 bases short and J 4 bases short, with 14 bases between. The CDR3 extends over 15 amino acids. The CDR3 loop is CASSFAEGLSDTQYF. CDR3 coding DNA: TGCGCCAGCAGCTTCGCGGAGGGTCTCTCAGATACGCAGTATTTT. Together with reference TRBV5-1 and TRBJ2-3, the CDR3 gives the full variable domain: KAGVTQTPRYLIKTRGQQVTLSCSPISGHRSVSWYQQTPGQGLQFLFEYFSETQRNKGNFPGRFSGRQFSNSRSEMNVSTLELGDSALYLCASSFAEGLSDTQYFGPGTRLTVL.

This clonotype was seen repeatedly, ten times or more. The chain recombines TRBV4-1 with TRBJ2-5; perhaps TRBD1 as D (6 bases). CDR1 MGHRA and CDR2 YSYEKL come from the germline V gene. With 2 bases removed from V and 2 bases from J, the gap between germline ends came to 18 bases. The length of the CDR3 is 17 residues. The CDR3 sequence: CASSQPGTRGLQETQYF. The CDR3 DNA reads TGCGCCAGCAGCCAACCCGGGACAAGAGGGCTTCAAGAGACCCAGTACTTC.

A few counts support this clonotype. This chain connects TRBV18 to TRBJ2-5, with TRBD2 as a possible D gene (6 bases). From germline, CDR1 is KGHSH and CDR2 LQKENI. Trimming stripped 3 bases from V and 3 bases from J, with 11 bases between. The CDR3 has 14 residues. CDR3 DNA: TGTGCCAGCTCACCGATAACGGGAGAAGAGACCCAGTACTTC. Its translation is CASSPITGEETQYF.

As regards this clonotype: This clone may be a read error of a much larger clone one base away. The CDR3 region is CGVEARLAGHNEQFF. CDR3 DNA sequence: TGCGGCGTTGAAGCCCGGCTAGCTGGCCACAATGAGCAGTTCTTC. The J gene is TRBJ2-1, the V gene TRBV29-1, with D perhaps matching TRBD2 (5 bases). Germline V gene sequence: CDR1 SQVTM, CDR2 ANQGSEA. The CDR3 has 15 residues.

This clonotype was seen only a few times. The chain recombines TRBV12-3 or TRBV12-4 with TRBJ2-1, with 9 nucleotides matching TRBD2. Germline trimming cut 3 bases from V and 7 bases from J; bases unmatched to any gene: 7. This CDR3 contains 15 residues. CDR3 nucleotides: TGTGCCAGCAGTTTGGGACTAGCACGTACTAATGAGCAGTTCTTC. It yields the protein CASSLGLARTNEQFF.

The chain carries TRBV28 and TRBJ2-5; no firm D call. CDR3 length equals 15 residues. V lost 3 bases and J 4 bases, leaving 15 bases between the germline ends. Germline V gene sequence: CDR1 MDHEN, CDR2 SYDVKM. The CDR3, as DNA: TGTGCCAGCAGTTTTCCCGGGTCGGGTCGAGAGACCCAGTACTTC. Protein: CASSFPGSGRETQYF.

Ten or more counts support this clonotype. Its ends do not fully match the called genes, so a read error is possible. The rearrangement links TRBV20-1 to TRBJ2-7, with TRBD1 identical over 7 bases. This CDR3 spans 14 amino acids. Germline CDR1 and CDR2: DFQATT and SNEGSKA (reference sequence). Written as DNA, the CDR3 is TGCAGCGCTAAAACCGGGACAGTTTCCTACGAGCAGTACTTC. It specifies CSAKTGTVSYEQYF.